These 6 T cell receptor beta chains came from one sample sequenced in a study of CXCR3-negative and CXCR3-positive naive CD8 T cells. UMI labels and 5' RACE were used to prepare the TRB cDNA libraries. TCRdb re-called the 5' RACE reads and gives one entry per CDR3 protein, without DNA. The repertoire table contains tens of thousands of distinct CDR3 sequences. Sequencing was performed on memory CD8+ T cells from blood. The receptors stem from a human donor in good health. Some clones in this sample may be carry-over from other donors' samples.

The chain employs TRBV20-1 and TRBJ2-5; the TCRdb call, TRBD2, lacks DNA for checking. Germline CDR1 DFQATT, CDR2 SNEGSKA (reference sequence). This CDR3 comprises 15 residues. The chain's CDR3 is CGGTSGESAQETQYF.

The chain has TRBV20-1 and TRBJ1-5. Germline V gene sequence: CDR1 DFQATT, CDR2 SNEGSKA (reference sequence). The length of the CDR3 is 16 residues. This CDR3 is CSARPTTGVSNQPQHF.

This chain joins TRBV4-1 and TRBJ2-5; TCRdb's D call, TRBD1, is unchecked because there is no DNA. Germline CDR1 MGHRA, CDR2 YSYEKL. This CDR3 has 14 amino acids. The CDR3 sequence is CASSQGQGAKTQYF.

This chain links TRBV15 with TRBJ2-2; TCRdb names TRBD1, which stays unverified in the absence of DNA. The CDR3 is 16 residues long. Germline lookup yields CDR1 LNHNV and CDR2 YYDKDF (reference sequence). The chain's CDR3 is CATSREQEGPTRELFF.

The CDR3 region is CASSHLRVVTYEQYF. The chain uses TRBV23-1 and TRBJ2-7; TCRdb's D gene call, TRBD1, goes unchecked for lack of DNA. TRBV23-1 is sorted into the ORF group, with uncertain function. The CDR3 extends over 15 amino acids.

The genes are TRBV7-9 and TRBJ2-7. The CDR3 extends over 12 amino acids. CDR1 is SEHNR, CDR2 FQNEAQ, per germline (reference sequence). The chain's CDR3 is CPSSSQSKWIYF.